Listed here is a single TCR beta chain. TCRdb's copy holds only in-frame clones and misses some; the assay was immunoSEQ multiplex PCR. This table holds about 250,000 clones, roughly 88% found once. This entry comes from a study of blood T cell repertoires in COVID-19. CDR1 and CDR2 from the germline V gene are SGHNT and YYREEE (reference sequence). CDR3 length equals 14 residues. Trimming took 0 bases from V and 7 from J, leaving 11 bases between them. The rearrangement links TRBV5-4 to TRBJ1-5; D gene uncertain. The specimen sequenced was peripheral blood. The TCR comes from a woman of 80 years or more with COVID-19, enrolled during active disease. CDR3 nucleotide sequence: TGTGCCAGCAGCTTGGGAGGTTACAACCAGCCCCAGCATTTT. Amino acids: CASSLGGYNQPQHF.